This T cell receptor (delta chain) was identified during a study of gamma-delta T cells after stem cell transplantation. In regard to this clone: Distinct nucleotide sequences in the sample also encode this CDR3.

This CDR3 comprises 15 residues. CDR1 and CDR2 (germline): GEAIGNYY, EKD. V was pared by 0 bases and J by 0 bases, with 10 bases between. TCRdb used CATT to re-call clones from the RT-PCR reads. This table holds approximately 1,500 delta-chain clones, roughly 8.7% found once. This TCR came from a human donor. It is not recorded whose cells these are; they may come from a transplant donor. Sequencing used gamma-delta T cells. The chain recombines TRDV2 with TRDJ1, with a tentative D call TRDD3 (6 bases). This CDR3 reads CACDTVGANTDKLIF. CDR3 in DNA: TGTGCCTGTGACACCGTGGGGGCAAACACCGATAAACTCATCTTT.